What follows is one T cell receptor beta chain and its context. Antigen: not known. The CDR3 is made up of 16 amino acids. The ends were cut back, 3 bases at V and 0 bases at J, with 15 bases in the middle. The germline V gene encodes CDR1 MGHRA and CDR2 YSYEKL. These data are taken from a study of cytotoxic CD8 clonotypes in ibrutinib-treated CLL. Study-level information: Partial response was seen in approximately 25 patients and complete response in 2; after median roughly 66 months, approximately 15 stayed remitted, 12 progressed. Broader study findings: Timing of sampling differed between sustained-remission and progressing patients. Clonality (at baseline) was higher than in age-matched healthy donors and tracked circulating CD8+ T-cell counts.

TCRdb's table, derived via immunoSEQ multiplex PCR, lists solely in-frame clones and lacks some. The repertoire has some 200,000 clones, roughly 77% of them found once; the top ten carry around 5.9%. This TCR derives from a human donor with chronic lymphocytic leukemia. The sequences come from PBMCs, collected after 12 months of ibrutinib treatment. The genes are TRBV4-1 and TRBJ2-7; TRBD2 might be the D (6 bases). The CDR3 nucleotides read TGCGCCAGCAGCCACAGCGGGCCTCCCCTCTCCTACGAGCAGTACTTC. Amino acid sequence: CASSHSGPPLSYEQYF.